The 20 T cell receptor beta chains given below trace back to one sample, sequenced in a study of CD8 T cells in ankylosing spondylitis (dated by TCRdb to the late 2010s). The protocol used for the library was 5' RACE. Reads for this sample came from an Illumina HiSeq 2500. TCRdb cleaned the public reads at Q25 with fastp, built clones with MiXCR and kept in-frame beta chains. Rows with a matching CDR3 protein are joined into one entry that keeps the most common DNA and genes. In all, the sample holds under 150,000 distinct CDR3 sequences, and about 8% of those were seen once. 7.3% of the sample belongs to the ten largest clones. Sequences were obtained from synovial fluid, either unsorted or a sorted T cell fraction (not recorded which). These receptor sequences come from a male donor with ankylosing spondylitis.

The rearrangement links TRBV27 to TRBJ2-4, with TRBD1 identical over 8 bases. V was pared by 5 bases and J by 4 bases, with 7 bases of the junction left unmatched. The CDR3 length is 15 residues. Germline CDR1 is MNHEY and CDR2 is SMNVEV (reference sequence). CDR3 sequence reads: CASSPSGQVKNIQYF. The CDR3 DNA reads TGTGCCAGCAGTCCGTCGGGACAGGTGAAAAACATTCAGTACTTC.

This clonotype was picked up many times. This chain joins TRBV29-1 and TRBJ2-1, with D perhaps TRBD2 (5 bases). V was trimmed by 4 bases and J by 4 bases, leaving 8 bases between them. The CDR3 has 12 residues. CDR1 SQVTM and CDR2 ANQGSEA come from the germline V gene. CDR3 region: CSVVQRYNEQFF. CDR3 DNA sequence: TGCAGCGTTGTTCAGCGGTACAATGAGCAGTTCTTC.

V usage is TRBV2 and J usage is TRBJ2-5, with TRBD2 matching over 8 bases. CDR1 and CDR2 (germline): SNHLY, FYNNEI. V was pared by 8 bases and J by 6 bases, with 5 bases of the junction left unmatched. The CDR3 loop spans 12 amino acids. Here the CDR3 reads CASASGGKTQYF. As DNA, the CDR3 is TGTGCCAGCGCTTCGGGGGGGAAGACCCAGTACTTC. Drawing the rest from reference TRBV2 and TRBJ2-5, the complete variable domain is EPEVTQTPSHQVTQMGQEVILRCVPISNHLYFYWYRQILGQKVEFLVSFYNNEISEKSEIFDDQFSVERPDGSNFTLKIRSTKLEDSAMYFCASASGGKTQYFGPGTRLLVL.

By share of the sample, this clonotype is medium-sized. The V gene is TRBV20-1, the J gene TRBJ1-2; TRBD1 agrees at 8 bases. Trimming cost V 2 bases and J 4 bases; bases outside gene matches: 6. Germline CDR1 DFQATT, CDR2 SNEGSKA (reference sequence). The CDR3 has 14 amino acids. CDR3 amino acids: CSARTTGTGYGYTF. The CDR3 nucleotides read TGCAGTGCTAGAACCACCGGGACAGGCTATGGCTACACCTTC.

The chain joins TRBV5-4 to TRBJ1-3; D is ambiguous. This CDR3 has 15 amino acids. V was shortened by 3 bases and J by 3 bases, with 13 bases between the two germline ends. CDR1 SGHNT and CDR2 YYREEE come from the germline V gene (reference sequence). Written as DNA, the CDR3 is TGTGCCAGCAGCTCATGGTCGGGGAGTGGAAACACCATATATTTT. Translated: CASSSWSGSGNTIYF.

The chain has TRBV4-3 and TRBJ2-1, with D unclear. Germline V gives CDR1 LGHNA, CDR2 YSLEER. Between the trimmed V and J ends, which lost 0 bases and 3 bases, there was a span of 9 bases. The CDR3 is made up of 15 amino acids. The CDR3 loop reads CASSQDARFYNEQFF. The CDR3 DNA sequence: TGCGCCAGCAGCCAAGACGCGCGATTCTACAATGAGCAGTTCTTC.

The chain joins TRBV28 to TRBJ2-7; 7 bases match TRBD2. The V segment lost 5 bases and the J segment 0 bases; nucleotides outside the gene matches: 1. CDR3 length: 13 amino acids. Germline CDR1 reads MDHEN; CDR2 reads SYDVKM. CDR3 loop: CASSSGASYEQYF. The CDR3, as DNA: TGTGCCAGCAGTAGCGGGGCCTCCTACGAGCAGTACTTC.

CDR3 region: CASSSPGRNSYEQYF. CDR3 in DNA: TGTGCCAGCAGCTCCCCAGGGCGGAACTCCTACGAGCAGTACTTC. This chain uses TRBV5-4 with TRBJ2-7; possibly TRBD1 for D (5 bases). CDR1 and CDR2 (germline): SGHNT, YYREEE (reference sequence). This CDR3 is built from 15 residues. Trimming took off 3 bases at V and 0 bases at J, with 13 bases between the two ends.

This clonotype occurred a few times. CDR3 sequence reads: CASSPGGHRPYEQYF. CDR3 sequence (DNA): TGTGCCAGCAGCCCTGGCGGACACCGCCCTTACGAGCAGTACTTC. The chain couples TRBV7-9 to TRBJ2-7, with D possibly matching TRBD1 (5 bases). The germline gives CDR1 SEHNR, CDR2 FQNEAQ (reference sequence). The V gene lost 5 bases and the J gene lost 4 bases, with 18 bases spanning the gap. The CDR3 runs to 15 residues.

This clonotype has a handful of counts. The CDR3: CASSWAGANVLTF. As DNA, the CDR3 is TGTGCCAGCTCATGGGCTGGGGCCAACGTCCTGACTTTC. The J gene is TRBJ2-6, the V gene TRBV18, with no clear D. The V gene lost 5 bases and the J gene lost 2 bases, with 4 bases spanning the gap. This CDR3 has 13 residues. Germline-derived CDR1 and CDR2 are KGHSH and LQKENI.

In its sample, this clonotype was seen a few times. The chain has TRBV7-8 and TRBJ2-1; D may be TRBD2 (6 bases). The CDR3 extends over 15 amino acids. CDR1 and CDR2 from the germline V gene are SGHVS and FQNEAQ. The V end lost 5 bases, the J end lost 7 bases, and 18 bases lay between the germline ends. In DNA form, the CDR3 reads TGTGCCAGCAGCCCACTCGGCGGACTAATAAATGAGCAGTTCTTC. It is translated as CASSPLGGLINEQFF.

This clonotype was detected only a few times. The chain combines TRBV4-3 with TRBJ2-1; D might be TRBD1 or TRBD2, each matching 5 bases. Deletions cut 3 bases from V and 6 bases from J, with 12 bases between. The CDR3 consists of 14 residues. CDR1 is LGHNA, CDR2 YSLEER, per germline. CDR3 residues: CASSQGRGANEQFF. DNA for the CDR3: TGCGCCAGCAGCCAGGGGAGAGGGGCCAATGAGCAGTTCTTC.

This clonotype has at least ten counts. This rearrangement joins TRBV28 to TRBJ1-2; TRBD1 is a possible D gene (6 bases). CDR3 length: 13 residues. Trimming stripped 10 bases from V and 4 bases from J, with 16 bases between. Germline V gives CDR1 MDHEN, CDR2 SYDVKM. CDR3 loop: CATPGRGGYGYTF. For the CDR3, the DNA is TGTGCCACCCCCGGCAGGGGTGGCTATGGCTACACCTTC.

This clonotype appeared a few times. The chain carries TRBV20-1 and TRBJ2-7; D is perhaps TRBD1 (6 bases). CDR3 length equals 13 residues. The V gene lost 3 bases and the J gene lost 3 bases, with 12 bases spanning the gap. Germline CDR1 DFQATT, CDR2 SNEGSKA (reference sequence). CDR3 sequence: CSASRGRVYEQYF. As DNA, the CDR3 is TGCAGTGCTAGCAGGGGCAGGGTCTACGAGCAGTACTTC.

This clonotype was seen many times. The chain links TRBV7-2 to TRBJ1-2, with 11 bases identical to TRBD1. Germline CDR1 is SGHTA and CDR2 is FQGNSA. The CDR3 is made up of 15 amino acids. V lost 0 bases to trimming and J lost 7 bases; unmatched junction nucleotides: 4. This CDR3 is CASSLAQGQGGGYTF. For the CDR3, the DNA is TGTGCCAGCAGCTTAGCCCAGGGACAGGGGGGTGGCTACACCTTC.

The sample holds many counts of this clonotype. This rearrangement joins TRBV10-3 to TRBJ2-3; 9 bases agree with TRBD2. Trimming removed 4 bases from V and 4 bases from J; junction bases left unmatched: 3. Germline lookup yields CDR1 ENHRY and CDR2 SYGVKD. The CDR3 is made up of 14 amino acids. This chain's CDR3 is CAISGGTSPDTQYF. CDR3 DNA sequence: TGTGCCATCAGTGGGGGGACTAGCCCAGATACGCAGTATTTT.

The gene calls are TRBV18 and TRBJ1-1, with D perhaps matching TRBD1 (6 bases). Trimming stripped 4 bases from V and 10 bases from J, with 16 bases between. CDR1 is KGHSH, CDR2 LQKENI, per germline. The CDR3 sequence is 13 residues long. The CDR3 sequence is CASSLTPGAGAFF. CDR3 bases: TGTGCCAGCTCACTAACCCCAGGGGCGGGAGCTTTCTTT.

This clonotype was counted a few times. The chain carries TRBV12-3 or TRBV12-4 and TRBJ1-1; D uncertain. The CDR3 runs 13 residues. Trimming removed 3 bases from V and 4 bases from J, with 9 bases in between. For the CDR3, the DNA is TGTGCCAGCAGTTTGAAGGGAATCACTGAAGCTTTCTTT. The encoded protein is CASSLKGITEAFF.

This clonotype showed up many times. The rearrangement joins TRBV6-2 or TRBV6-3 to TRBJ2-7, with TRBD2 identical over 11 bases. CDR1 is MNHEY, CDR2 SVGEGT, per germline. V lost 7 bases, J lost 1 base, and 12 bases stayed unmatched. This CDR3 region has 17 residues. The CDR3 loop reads CASIQKRLAGSSYEQYF. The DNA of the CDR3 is TGTGCCAGCATCCAAAAGAGACTAGCGGGAAGTTCCTACGAGCAGTACTTC.

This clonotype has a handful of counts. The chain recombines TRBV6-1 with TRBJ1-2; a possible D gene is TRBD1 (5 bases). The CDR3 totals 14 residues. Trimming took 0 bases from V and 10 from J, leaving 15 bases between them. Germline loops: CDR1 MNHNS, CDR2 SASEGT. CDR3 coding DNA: TGTGCCAGCAGTGAAGCGACGGGGCCGTGGGTCTACACCTTC. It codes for CASSEATGPWVYTF.